This T cell receptor beta chain emerged from a study of T cell clones after liver transplantation. Across the study: Immunosuppression withdrawal was tried within 2 years after liver transplantation in this trial. Until 12-24 months post-transplant, subjects got standard immunosuppression and no induction. Study results and limitations: Low donor cell numbers restricted donor-reactive repertoire measurement in a couple of subjects. A significant post-transplant drop in circulating graft-donor-reactive CD4 TCRbeta sequences occurred in most of the 8 subjects.

Method: immunoSEQ multiplex PCR; TCRdb's copy keeps in-frame clones and lacks some. The profile shows tens of thousands of clones, approximately 80% of them singletons. This clone was seen a few times. Its target is unknown. This CDR3 is 12 amino acids long. Per the germline V gene, CDR1 is SQVTM and CDR2 is ANQGSEA. Trimming cost V 4 bases and J 4 bases; bases outside gene matches: 2. This chain uses TRBV29-1 with TRBJ1-1, with 8 bases lining up with TRBD1. The receptor comes from a human patient who received a liver transplant. Some of these T cells may belong to the graft donor. The specimen was CD4+ T cells from blood, collected 12 months after liver transplant. For the CDR3, the DNA is TGCAGCGTTGGACAGGGGATCACTGAAGCTTTCTTT. Translation gives CSVGQGITEAFF.